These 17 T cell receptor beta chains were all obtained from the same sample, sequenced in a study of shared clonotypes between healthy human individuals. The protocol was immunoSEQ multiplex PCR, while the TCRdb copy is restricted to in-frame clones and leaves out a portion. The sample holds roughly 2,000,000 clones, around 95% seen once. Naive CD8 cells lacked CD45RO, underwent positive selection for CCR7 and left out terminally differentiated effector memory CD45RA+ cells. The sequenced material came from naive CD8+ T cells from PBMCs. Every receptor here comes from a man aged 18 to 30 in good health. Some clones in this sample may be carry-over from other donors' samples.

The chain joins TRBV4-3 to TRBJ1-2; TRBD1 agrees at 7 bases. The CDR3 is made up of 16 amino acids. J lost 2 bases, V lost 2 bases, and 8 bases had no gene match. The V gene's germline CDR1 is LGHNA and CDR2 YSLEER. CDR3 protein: CASSQQRAGGNYGYTF. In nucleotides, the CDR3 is TGCGCCAGCAGCCAACAAAGGGCAGGGGGGAACTATGGCTACACCTTC.

DNA for the CDR3: TGTGCCAGCAGCTCTAGCGGGGCATACGAGCAGTACTTC. Protein: CASSSSGAYEQYF. The chain uses TRBV11-2 and TRBJ2-7; 9 nucleotides agree with TRBD2. Germline loops: CDR1 SGHAT, CDR2 FQNNGV. The CDR3 covers 13 residues. J lost 4 bases, V lost 4 bases, and 2 bases had no gene match.

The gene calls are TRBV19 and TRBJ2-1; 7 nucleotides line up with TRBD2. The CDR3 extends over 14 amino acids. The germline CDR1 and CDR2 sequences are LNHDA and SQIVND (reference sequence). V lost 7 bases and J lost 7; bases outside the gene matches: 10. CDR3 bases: TGTGCCAGTAAGTCGGGGGAGGGCCTAAATGAGCAGTTCTTC. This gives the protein CASKSGEGLNEQFF.

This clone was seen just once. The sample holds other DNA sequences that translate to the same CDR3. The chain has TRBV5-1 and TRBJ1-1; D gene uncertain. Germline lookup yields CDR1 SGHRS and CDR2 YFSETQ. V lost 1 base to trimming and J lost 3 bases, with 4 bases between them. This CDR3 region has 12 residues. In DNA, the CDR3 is TGCGCCAGCAGCTTGTCTGACACTGAAGCTTTCTTT. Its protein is CASSLSDTEAFF.

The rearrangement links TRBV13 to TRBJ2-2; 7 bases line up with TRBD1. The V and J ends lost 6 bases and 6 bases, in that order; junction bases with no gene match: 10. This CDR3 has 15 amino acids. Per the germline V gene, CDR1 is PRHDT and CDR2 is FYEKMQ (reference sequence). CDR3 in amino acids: CASSPRTGSSGELFF. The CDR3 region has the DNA TGTGCCAGCAGTCCACGGACAGGATCCTCCGGGGAGCTGTTTTTT.

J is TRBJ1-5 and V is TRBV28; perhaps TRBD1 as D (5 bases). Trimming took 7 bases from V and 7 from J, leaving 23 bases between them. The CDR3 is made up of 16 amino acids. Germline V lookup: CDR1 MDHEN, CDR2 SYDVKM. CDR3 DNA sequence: TGTGCCAGCAACCTATTATGGGGCAGGGTTCAACAGCCCCAGCATTTT. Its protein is CASNLLWGRVQQPQHF.

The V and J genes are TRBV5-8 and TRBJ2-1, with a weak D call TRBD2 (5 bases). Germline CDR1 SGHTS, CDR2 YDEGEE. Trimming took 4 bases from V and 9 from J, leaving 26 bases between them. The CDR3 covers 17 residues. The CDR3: CASSSIGSRRMIAEQFF. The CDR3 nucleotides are TGTGCCAGCAGCAGCATCGGTAGCCGGAGGATGATTGCTGAGCAGTTCTTC.

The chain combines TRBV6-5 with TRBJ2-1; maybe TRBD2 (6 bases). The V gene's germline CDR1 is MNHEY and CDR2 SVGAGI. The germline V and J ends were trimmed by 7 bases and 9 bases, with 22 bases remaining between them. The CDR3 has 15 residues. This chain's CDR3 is CASTLDRGSVIEQFF. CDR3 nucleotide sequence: TGTGCCAGCACCCTTGATCGGGGGAGCGTGATTGAGCAGTTCTTC.

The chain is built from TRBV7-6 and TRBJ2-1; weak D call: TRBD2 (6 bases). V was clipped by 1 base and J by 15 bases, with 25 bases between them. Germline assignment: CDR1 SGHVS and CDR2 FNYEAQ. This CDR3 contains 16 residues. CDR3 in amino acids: CASSLVPGPQNLEGFF. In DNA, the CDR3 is TGTGCCAGCAGCTTAGTTCCGGGACCGCAGAACTTGGAGGGGTTCTTC.

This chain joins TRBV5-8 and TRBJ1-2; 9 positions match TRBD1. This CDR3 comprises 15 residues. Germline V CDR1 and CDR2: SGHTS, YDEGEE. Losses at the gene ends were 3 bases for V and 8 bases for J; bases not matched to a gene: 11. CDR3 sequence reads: CASSWRGQGSDGYTF. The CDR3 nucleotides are TGTGCCAGCAGCTGGCGGGGACAGGGATCTGACGGCTACACCTTC.

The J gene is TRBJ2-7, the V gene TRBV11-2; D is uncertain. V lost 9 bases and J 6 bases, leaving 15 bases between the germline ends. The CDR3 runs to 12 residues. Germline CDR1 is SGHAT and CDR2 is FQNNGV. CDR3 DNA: TGTGCCAGTTCAGCAGGCTCCCCCGAGCAGTACTTC. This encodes CASSAGSPEQYF.

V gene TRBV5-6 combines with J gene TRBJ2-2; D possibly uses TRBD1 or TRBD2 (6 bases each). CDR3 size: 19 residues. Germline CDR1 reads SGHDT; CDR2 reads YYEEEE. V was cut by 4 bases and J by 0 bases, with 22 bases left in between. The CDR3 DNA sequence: TGTGCCAGCAGCGGGGGGCAGGAGATACCGACAACGAACACCGGGGAGCTGTTTTTT. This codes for CASSGGQEIPTTNTGELFF.

CDR3 bases: TGTGCCAGCAGCGTCAGGGGAGGCAATCAGCCCCAGCATTTT. This encodes CASSVRGGNQPQHF. The chain uses TRBV9 and TRBJ1-5, with D perhaps TRBD1 (6 bases). The CDR3 extends over 14 amino acids. Trimming took off 2 bases at V and 2 bases at J, with 8 bases between the two ends. Looked up from germline, CDR1 is SGDLS and CDR2 is YYNGEE.

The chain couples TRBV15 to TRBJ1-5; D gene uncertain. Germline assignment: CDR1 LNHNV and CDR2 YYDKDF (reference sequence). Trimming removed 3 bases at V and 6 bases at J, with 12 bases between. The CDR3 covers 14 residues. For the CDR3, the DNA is TGTGCCACCAGCAGCCCCTTTCGTGCTCAGCCCCAGCATTTT. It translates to CATSSPFRAQPQHF.

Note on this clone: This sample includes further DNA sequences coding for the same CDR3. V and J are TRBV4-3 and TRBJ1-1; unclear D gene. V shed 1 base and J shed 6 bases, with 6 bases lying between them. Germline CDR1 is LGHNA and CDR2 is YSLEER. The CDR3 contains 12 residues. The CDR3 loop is CASSQGGAEAFF. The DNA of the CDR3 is TGCGCCAGCAGCCAAGGTGGAGCTGAAGCTTTCTTT.

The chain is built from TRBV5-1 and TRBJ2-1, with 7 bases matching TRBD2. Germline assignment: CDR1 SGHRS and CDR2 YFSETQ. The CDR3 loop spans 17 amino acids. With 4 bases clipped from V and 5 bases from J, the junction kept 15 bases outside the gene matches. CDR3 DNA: TGCGCCAGCAGCGCCCCCCGGGTGGGGGGGATCCACAATGAGCAGTTCTTC. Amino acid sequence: CASSAPRVGGIHNEQFF. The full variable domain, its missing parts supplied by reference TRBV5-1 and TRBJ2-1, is KAGVTQTPRYLIKTRGQQVTLSCSPISGHRSVSWYQQTPGQGLQFLFEYFSETQRNKGNFPGRFSGRQFSNSRSEMNVSTLELGDSALYLCASSAPRVGGIHNEQFFGPGTRLTVL.

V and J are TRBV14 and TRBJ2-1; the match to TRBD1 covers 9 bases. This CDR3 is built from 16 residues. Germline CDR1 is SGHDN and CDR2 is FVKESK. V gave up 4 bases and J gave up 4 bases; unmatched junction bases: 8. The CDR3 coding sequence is TGTGCCAGCAGCCCTGTACAGGGGGCGAGGTACAATGAGCAGTTCTTC. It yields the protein CASSPVQGARYNEQFF.